These T cell receptor beta chains were read from a single sample in a study of blood T cells in healthy people across ages. TCRdb used MiXCR to reprocess the 5' RACE reads, holding one entry per CDR3 protein. The sample consists of 1,500,000 or so distinct CDR3 sequences, approximately 39% of them appearing once. The sample taken for sequencing was blood. Receptor source: a young woman in good health. The CDR3 runs from the conserved cysteine through the conserved F or W. The D gene is left open where the match is weak. Clone size is given for some rows only: seen once, a few or many times, or a class if the clone is expanded.

d_call,j_call,clone_size,v_call,cdr3_nt,cdr3_aa
.,TRBJ2-7,.,TRBV6-5,TGTGCCAGCAGTTACAGGGGGTCCTACAAGCAGTACTTC,CASSYRGSYKQYF
TRBD1,TRBJ2-7,.,TRBV5-5,TGTGCCAGCAGCCATACAGGGGTAAACTCCTACGAGCAGTACTTC,CASSHTGVNSYEQYF
.,TRBJ2-3,.,TRBV7-2,TGTGCCAGCAGCACCAGCAGGACAGATACGCAGTATTTT,CASSTSRTDTQYF
.,TRBJ2-7,.,TRBV3-1,TGTACCAGCAGCCAAGATAGCAGTTCCTACGAGCAGTACTTC,CTSSQDSSSYEQYF
.,TRBJ2-5,.,TRBV5-1,TGCGCCAGCGGGTACAGGACTGGACAAGAGACCCAGTACTTC,CASGYRTGQETQYF
TRBD1,TRBJ2-5,.,TRBV7-2,TGTGCCAGCAGCTTTGGGACAGGGGCGGAGACCCAGTACTTC,CASSFGTGAETQYF
.,TRBJ2-7,many,TRBV4-3,TGCGCCAGCAGCCAAAATTGGCTTGCCTCCTACGAGCAGTACTTC,CASSQNWLASYEQYF
TRBD1,TRBJ2-7,.,TRBV15,TGTGCCACCAGCAGCAGGACAGGCCGGGGTATTTACGAGCAGTACTTC,CATSSRTGRGIYEQYF
TRBD1,TRBJ2-1,.,TRBV3-1,TGTGCCAGCAGCCAAAGACAGGGTCCCTACGAGCAGTTCTTC,CASSQRQGPYEQFF
.,TRBJ1-5,.,TRBV15,TGTGCCACCAGCAGAGATCCCCGGGACCTTAGCAATCAGCCCCAGCATTTT,CATSRDPRDLSNQPQHF
TRBD2,TRBJ2-5,.,TRBV2,TGTGCCAGCAGTGCTGCAGCGGGGCAAGAGACCCAGTACTTC,CASSAAAGQETQYF
TRBD2,TRBJ2-1,.,TRBV15,TGTGCCACCAGAGGACTAGCGGGAATTAACAATGAGCAGTTCTTC,CATRGLAGINNEQFF
.,TRBJ1-2,many,TRBV12-3/TRBV12-4,TGTGCCAGCACAACACAGGGCGAAGCCGGCCGCTACACCTTC,CASTTQGEAGRYTF
TRBD2,TRBJ2-5,few,TRBV7-2,TGTGCCAGCAGCTTATATGGGTCTAGCGGGGGGAGGTACCAAGAGACCCAGTACTTC,CASSLYGSSGGRYQETQYF
.,TRBJ2-5,.,TRBV9,TGTGCCAGCAGCGTAGCGGCGGGGGCTTACTACGGGCAGTACTTC,CASSVAAGAYYGQYF
TRBD1,TRBJ1-2,.,TRBV20-1,TGCAGTGCTATAGAATACGACAGGGGAGGCTACACCTTC,CSAIEYDRGGYTF
.,TRBJ1-1,few,TRBV7-2,TGTGCCAGCAGCTTAGCCTATTGGACAGTTAACACTGAAGCTTTCTTT,CASSLAYWTVNTEAFF
.,TRBJ1-6,.,TRBV20-1,TGCAGTGCTAGGCCGGGACGGAATAATTCACCCCTCCACTTT,CSARPGRNNSPLHF